This TCR beta chain was recovered during a study of long-term antiretroviral therapy in people with HIV. Study-wide points: Every time point showed a repertoire led by clones expanded before ART. Spans of CDR3 length were tighter for HIV repertoires than for controls.

With regard to this clone: Its antigen is not known.

Ahead of DNA extraction, samples held roughly 0.85-11 million cryopreserved PBMC each. At the survey level, the v3.0 immunoSEQ assay was run. Clones were read by immunoSEQ multiplex PCR, and TCRdb kept only the in-frame ones, dropping some. The sample yields about 30,000 clones, 85% to 90% seen once. The clonotype comes from a woman between 18 and 29 years old with HIV. This specimen consisted of unsorted PBMCs, obtained 0.5 years after starting antiretroviral therapy.

CDR3 region: CASSREREPYNEQFF. The DNA for the CDR3 is TGTGCCAGCAGTCGTGAGCGGGAACCCTACAATGAGCAGTTCTTC. The chain joins TRBV6-4 to TRBJ2-1; 7 nucleotides agree with TRBD2. CDR1 MRHNA and CDR2 SNTAGT come from the germline V gene. This CDR3 has 15 amino acids. V dropped 5 bases and J dropped 2; count of bases not matched to a gene: 6.